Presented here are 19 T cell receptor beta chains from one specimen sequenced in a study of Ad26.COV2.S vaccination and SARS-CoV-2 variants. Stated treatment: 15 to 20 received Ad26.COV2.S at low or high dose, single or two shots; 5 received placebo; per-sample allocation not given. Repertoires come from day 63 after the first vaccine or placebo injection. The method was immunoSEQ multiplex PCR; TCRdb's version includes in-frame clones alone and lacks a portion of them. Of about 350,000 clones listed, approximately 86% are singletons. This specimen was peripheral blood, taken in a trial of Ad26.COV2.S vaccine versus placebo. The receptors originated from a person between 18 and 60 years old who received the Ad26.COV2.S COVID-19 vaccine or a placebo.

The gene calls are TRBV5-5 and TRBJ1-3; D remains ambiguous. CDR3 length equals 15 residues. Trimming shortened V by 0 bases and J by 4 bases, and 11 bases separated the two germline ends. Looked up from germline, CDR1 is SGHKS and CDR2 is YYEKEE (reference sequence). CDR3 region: CASSLAGVKGNTIYF. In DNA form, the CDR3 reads TGTGCCAGCAGCTTGGCCGGCGTAAAAGGAAACACCATATATTTT.

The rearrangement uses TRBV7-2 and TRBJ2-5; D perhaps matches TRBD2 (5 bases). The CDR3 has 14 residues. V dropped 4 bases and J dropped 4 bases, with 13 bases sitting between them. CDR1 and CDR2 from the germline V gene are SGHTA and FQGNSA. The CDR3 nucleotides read TGTGCCAGCAGCTCCAGTTCTAGCCGAGAGACCCAGTACTTC. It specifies CASSSSSSRETQYF.

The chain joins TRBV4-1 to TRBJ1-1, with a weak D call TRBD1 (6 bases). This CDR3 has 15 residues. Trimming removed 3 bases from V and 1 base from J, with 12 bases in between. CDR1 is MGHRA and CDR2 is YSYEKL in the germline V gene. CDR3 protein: CASSQADRRNTEAFF. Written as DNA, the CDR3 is TGCGCCAGCAGCCAGGCTGACAGGCGGAACACTGAAGCTTTCTTT.

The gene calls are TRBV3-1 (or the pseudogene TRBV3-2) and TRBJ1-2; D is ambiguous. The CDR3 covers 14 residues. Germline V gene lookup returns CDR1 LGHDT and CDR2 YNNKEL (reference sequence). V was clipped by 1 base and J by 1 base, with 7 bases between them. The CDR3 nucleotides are TGTGCCAGCAGCCAAGCGGACGGTAACTATGGCTACACCTTC. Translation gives CASSQADGNYGYTF.

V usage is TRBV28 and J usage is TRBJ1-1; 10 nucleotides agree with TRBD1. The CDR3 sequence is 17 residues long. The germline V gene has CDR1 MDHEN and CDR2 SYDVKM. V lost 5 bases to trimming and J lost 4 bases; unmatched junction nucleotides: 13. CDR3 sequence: CASSPVPGQGSGTEAFF. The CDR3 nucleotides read TGTGCCAGCAGTCCTGTCCCGGGACAGGGGTCGGGCACTGAAGCTTTCTTT.

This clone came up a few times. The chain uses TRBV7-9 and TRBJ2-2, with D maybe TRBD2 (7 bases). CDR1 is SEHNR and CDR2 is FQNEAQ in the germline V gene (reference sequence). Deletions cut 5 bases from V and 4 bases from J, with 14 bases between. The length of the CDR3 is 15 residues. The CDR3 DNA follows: TGTGCCAGCAGCCCCCAGGGGAGGGTCACCGGGGAGCTGTTTTTT. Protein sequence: CASSPQGRVTGELFF. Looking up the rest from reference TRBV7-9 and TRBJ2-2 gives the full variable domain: DTGVSQNPRHKITKRGQNVTFRCDPISEHNRLYWYRQTLGQGPEFLTYFQNEAQLEKSRLLSDRFSAERPKGSFSTLEIQRTEQGDSAMYLCASSPQGRVTGELFFGEGSRLTVL.

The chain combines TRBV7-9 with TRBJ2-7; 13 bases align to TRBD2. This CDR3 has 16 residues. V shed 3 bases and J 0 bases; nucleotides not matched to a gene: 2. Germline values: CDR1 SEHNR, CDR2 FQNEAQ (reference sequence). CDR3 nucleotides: TGTGCCAGCAGCTTGGGACTAGCGGGGAACTCCTACGAGCAGTACTTC. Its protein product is CASSLGLAGNSYEQYF.

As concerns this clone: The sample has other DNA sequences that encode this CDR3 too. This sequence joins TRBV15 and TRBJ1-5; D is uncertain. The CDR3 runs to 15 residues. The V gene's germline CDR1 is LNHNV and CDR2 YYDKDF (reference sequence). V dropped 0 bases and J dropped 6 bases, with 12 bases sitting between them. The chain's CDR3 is CATSRDRGIGQPQHF. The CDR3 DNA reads TGTGCCACCAGCAGAGACCGGGGTATAGGTCAGCCCCAGCATTTT.

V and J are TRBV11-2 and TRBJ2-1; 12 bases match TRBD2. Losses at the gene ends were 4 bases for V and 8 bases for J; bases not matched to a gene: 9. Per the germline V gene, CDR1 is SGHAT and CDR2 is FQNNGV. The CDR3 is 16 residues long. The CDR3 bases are TGTGCCAGCAGCTCCCGACTAGCGGGAGTCGGGGATGAGCAGTTCTTC. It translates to CASSSRLAGVGDEQFF.

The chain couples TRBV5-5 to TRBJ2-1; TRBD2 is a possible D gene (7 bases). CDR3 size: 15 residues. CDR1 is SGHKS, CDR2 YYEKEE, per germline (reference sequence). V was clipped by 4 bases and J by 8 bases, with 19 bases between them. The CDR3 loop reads CASSPFWGGLDEQFF. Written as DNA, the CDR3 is TGTGCCAGCAGCCCCTTTTGGGGGGGCCTCGATGAGCAGTTCTTC. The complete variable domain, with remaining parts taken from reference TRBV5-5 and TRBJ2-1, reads DAGVTQSPTHLIKTRGQQVTLRCSPISGHKSVSWYQQVLGQGPQFIFQYYEKEERGRGNFPDRFSARQFPNYSSELNVNALLLGDSALYLCASSPFWGGLDEQFFGPGTRLTVL.

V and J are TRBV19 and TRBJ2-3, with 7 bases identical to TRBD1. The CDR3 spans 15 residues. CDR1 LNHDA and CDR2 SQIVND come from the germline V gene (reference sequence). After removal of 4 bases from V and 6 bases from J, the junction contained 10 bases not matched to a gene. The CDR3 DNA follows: TGTGCCAGTAGTACCTCGACAGGGATGGGGGATACGCAGTATTTT. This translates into CASSTSTGMGDTQYF.

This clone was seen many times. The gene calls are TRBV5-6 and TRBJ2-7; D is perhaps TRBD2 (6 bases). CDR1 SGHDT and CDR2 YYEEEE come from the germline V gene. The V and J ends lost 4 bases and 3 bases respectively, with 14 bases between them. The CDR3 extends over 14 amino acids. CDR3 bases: TGTGCCAGCAGCCCTAACGGGGGAGGCTACGAGCAGTACTTC. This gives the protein CASSPNGGGYEQYF.

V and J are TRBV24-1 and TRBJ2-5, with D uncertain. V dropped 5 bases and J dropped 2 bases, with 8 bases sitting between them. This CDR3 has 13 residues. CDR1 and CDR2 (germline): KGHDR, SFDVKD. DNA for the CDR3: TGTGCCACCAGTGCGACTGATCAAGAGACCCAGTACTTC. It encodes CATSATDQETQYF.

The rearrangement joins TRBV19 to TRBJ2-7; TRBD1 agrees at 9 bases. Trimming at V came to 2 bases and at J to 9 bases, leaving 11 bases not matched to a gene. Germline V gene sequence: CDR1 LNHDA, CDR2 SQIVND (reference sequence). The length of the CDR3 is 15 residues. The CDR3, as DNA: TGTGCCAGTAGTATACGGCGACAGGGGGTTGTCGGGCAGTACTTC. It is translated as CASSIRRQGVVGQYF.

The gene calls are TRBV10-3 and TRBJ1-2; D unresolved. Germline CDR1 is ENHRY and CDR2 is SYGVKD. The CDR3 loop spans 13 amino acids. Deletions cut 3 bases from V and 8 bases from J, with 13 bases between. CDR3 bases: TGTGCCATCAGTGATAAAGGGTTGGGCGGCTACACCTTC. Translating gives CAISDKGLGGYTF.

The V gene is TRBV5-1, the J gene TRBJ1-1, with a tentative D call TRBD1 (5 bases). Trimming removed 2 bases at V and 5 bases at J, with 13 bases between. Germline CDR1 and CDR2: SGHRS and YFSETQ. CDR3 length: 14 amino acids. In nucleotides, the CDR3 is TGCGCCAGCAGCTTACCAGGGCGGGGGACTGAAGCTTTCTTT. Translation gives CASSLPGRGTEAFF.

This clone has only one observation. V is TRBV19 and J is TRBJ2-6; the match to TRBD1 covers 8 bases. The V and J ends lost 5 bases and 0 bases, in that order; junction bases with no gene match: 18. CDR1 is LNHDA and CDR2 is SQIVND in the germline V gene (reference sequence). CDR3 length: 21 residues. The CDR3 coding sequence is TGTGCCAGTAGTGCTACGGGACAGGCCGTGAAAAGCGTCTCTGGGGCCAACGTCCTGACTTTC. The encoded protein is CASSATGQAVKSVSGANVLTF.

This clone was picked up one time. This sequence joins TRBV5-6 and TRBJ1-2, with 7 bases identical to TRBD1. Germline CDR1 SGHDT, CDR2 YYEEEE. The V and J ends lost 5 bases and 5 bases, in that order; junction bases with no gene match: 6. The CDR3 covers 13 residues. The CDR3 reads CASRQTGKYGYTF. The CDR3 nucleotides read TGTGCCAGCAGGCAGACAGGGAAGTATGGCTACACCTTC. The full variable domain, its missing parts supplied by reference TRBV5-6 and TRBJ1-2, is DAGVTQSPTHLIKTRGQQVTLRCSPKSGHDTVSWYQQALGQGPQFIFQYYEEEERQRGNFPDRFSGHQFPNYSSELNVNALLLGDSALYLCASRQTGKYGYTFGSGTRLTVV.

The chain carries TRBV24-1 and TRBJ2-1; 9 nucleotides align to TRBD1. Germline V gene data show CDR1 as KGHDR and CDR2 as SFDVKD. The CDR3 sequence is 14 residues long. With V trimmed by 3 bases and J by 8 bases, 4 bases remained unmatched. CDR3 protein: CATSDLQGADEQFF. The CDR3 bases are TGTGCCACCAGTGATCTACAGGGGGCCGATGAGCAGTTCTTC.